The T cell receptor beta chain under discussion was sequenced for a study of T cell responses to AZD1222 COVID-19 vaccine. Findings of the study overall: In the spike-specific TCR repertoire, nearly half reportedly target unmutated variant regions. After the peak T cell response, and only then, were repertoires sampled. The study found Spike-specific TCR breadth and depth rose after two AZD1222 doses.

Between the trimmed V and J ends, which lost 6 bases and 1 base, there was a span of 20 bases. CDR1 and CDR2 (germline): MRHNA, SNTAGT. The CDR3 contains 17 residues. The count of this clone is one. The antigen remains unidentified. Assay: immunoSEQ multiplex PCR; the TCRdb copy retains only in-frame clones and omits some. Found here are some 92,000 clones, 90% to 95% of them singletons; the top ten hold 4% to 6%. The clonotype was recovered from an adult in good health. The chain recombines TRBV6-4 with TRBJ2-3; D is possibly TRBD2 (6 bases). The input for sequencing was peripheral blood, taken on day 0 of MenACWY control vaccination. CDR3 coding DNA: TGTGCCAGCAGGGGGCTGAGGGGAGGCGGGGGCACAGATACGCAGTATTTT. This encodes CASRGLRGGGGTDTQYF.